This T cell receptor (beta chain) came from a study of lymphopenia after photon versus proton radiotherapy. Study-wide findings and caveats: In patients who died, overall survival fell as post-nadir TCR diversity dropped more.

J gave up 0 bases and V 6 bases, and 7 bases lay outside the gene matches. Germline CDR1 SNHLY, CDR2 FYNNEI. The CDR3 loop spans 16 amino acids. As for this clone: Its antigen is not known.

Sequencing used immunoSEQ multiplex PCR; TCRdb keeps in-frame clones, though not all of them. The repertoire holds 15,000 to 20,000 clones, with around nine tenths as singletons. V and J are TRBV2 and TRBJ1-1, with 10 bases lining up with TRBD1. The material was peripheral blood, obtained from a patient treated with proton-based radiotherapy. The clonotype comes from a man between 65 and 85 years old with pancreatic cancer. The chain's CDR3 is CASRGQGIKVNTEAFF. The CDR3 coding sequence is TGTGCCAGCAGGGGACAGGGGATTAAGGTGAACACTGAAGCTTTCTTT.